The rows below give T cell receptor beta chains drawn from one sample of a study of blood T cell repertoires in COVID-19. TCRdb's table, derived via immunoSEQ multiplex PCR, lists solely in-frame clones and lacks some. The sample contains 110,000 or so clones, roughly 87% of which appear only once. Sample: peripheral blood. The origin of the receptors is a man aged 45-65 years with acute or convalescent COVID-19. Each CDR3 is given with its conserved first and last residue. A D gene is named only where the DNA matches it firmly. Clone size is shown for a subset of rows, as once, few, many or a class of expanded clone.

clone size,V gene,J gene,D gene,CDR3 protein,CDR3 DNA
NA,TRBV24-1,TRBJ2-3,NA,CATQGNLPRDTQYF,TGTGCCACCCAGGGTAATCTCCCGAGAGATACGCAGTATTTT
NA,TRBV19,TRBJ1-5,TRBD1,CASSSRTGVVQPQHF,TGTGCCAGTAGTTCGAGGACAGGGGTGGTCCAGCCCCAGCATTTT
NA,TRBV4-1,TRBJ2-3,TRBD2,CASSQAPQGAGGVDTQYF,TGCGCCAGCAGCCAAGCCCCCCAGGGAGCGGGAGGTGTAGATACGCAGTATTTT
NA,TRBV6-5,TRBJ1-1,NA,CASSSVLTGRAEAFF,TGTGCCAGCAGTTCCGTCCTAACTGGGCGGGCTGAAGCTTTCTTT
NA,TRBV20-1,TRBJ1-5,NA,CSARDNQAQHF,TGCAGTGCTAGAGATAACCAGGCCCAACATTTT
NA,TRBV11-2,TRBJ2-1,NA,CASSLDALANEQFF,TGTGCCAGCAGCTTAGATGCCCTAGCGAATGAGCAGTTCTTC
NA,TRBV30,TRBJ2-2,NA,CAWSPMNTGELFF,TGTGCCTGGTCCCCAATGAACACCGGGGAGCTGTTTTTT
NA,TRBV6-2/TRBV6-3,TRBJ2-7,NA,CASSYSADEQYF,TGTGCCAGCAGTTACTCAGCGGACGAGCAGTACTTC
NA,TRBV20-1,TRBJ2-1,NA,CSATSGHEQFF,TGCAGTGCTACGAGCGGCCATGAGCAGTTCTTC
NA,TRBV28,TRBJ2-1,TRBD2,CASSLRGTKAQFF,TGTGCCAGCAGTTTACGTGGGACTAAGGCGCAGTTCTTC
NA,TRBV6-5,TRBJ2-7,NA,CASSYSGGDPYEQYF,TGTGCCAGCAGTTACTCTGGCGGTGACCCCTACGAGCAGTACTTC
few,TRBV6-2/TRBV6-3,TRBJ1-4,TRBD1,CASSYSKFTGVEKLFF,TGTGCCAGCAGTTACTCGAAGTTTACAGGGGTTGAAAAACTGTTTTTT
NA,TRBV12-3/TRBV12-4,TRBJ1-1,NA,CASTSMGGTEAFF,TGTGCCAGCACATCCATGGGGGGGACTGAAGCTTTCTTT
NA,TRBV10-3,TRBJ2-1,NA,CAISELAEGGYNEQFF,TGTGCCATCAGTGAGTTGGCCGAAGGAGGGTACAATGAGCAGTTCTTC
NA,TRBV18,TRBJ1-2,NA,CASSPPGQGSGYTF,TGTGCCAGCTCGCCTCCGGGACAAGGGAGTGGCTACACCTTC
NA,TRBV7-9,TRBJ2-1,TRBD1,CASSLGGQGDEQFF,TGTGCCAGCAGCTTAGGCGGGCAGGGGGATGAGCAGTTCTTC
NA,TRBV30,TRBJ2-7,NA,CAWRSPAGPEQYF,TGTGCCTGGAGGTCCCCGGCTGGGCCCGAGCAGTACTTC
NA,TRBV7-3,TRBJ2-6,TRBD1,CASSPSLQGAAGANVLTF,TGTGCCAGCAGCCCAAGTCTCCAGGGGGCGGCTGGGGCCAACGTCCTGACTTTC
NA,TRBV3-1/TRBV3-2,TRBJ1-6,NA,CASSQDTRVLNSPLHF,TGTGCCAGCAGCCAAGACACTCGGGTCCTTAATTCACCCCTCCACTTT
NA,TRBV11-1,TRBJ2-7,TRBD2,CASSLALAGEYEQYF,TGTGCCAGCAGCTTAGCACTAGCGGGAGAGTACGAGCAGTACTTC
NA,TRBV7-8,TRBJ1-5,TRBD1,CASSSGTVNQPQHF,TGTGCCAGCAGCTCAGGGACAGTCAATCAGCCCCAGCATTTT
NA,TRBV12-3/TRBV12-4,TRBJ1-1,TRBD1,CASSLRQGADAFF,TGTGCCAGCAGTCTCCGACAGGGGGCAGACGCTTTCTTT
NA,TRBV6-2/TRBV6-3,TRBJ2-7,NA,CASSSTAPPYEQYF,TGTGCCAGCAGTTCCACAGCCCCCCCCTACGAGCAGTACTTC